The 28 T cell receptor beta chains below come from one sample, sequenced in a study of identical twins. MiXCR was run by TCRdb on the 5' RACE reads, yielding one entry per CDR3 protein. Of approximately 1.8 million distinct CDR3 sequences in the sample, roughly 35% are singletons; the top ten hold 0.27%. Sequenced material: cord blood. Every receptor here comes from a newborn girl in good health.

The chain employs TRBV24-1 and TRBJ1-2; possibly TRBD1 for D (5 bases). Trimming shortened V by 8 bases and J by 4 bases, and 10 bases separated the two germline ends. The CDR3 runs to 12 residues. The germline V gene encodes CDR1 KGHDR and CDR2 SFDVKD. For the CDR3, the DNA is TGTGCCACCACCCGCAGGGTCTATGGCTACACCTTC. This encodes CATTRRVYGYTF.

The chain has TRBV28 and TRBJ2-1; 9 bases are shared with TRBD2. The length of the CDR3 is 18 residues. After removal of 6 bases from V and 0 bases from J, the junction contained 12 bases not matched to a gene. Germline V lookup: CDR1 MDHEN, CDR2 SYDVKM. This CDR3 is CASSPPGLASASYNEQFF. DNA for the CDR3: TGTGCCAGCAGCCCCCCAGGACTAGCGAGCGCCTCCTACAATGAGCAGTTCTTC.

The CDR3 reads CASSYRAGVYEQYF. The CDR3 coding sequence is TGTGCCAGCAGCTACAGGGCGGGAGTTTACGAGCAGTACTTC. The V call is TRBV11-2, the J call TRBJ2-7; a weak D match, TRBD2 (7 bases). The germline V and J ends were trimmed by 4 bases and 4 bases, with 14 bases remaining between them. The CDR3 consists of 14 residues. Germline CDR1 reads SGHAT; CDR2 reads FQNNGV.

This sequence joins TRBV6-1 and TRBJ2-3, with a tentative D call TRBD2 (7 bases). Germline CDR1 and CDR2: MNHNS and SASEGT. Trimming cost V 7 bases and J 4 bases, with 15 bases left between them. The CDR3 has 14 residues. This CDR3 reads CASKEGGGADTQYF. The CDR3 bases are TGTGCCAGCAAAGAGGGGGGGGGCGCAGATACGCAGTATTTT.

This clonotype came up a few times. CDR3 bases: TGCGCCAGCAGCTTCATCGCGTCCTACGAGCAGTACTTC. This encodes CASSFIASYEQYF. This rearrangement joins TRBV5-1 to TRBJ2-7, with D uncertain. Germline V CDR1 and CDR2: SGHRS, YFSETQ. With 2 bases removed from V and 1 base from J, the gap between germline ends came to 7 bases. The CDR3 is 13 residues long. The full variable domain, its missing parts supplied by reference TRBV5-1 and TRBJ2-7, is KAGVTQTPRYLIKTRGQQVTLSCSPISGHRSVSWYQQTPGQGLQFLFEYFSETQRNKGNFPGRFSGRQFSNSRSEMNVSTLELGDSALYLCASSFIASYEQYFGPGTRLTVT.

The genes are TRBV4-1 and TRBJ2-2, with 8 positions matching TRBD2. The CDR3 covers 16 residues. V was pared by 1 base and J by 5 bases, with 6 bases of the junction left unmatched. The germline gives CDR1 MGHRA, CDR2 YSYEKL. In DNA form, the CDR3 reads TGCGCCAGCAGCCAAGGACTAGCGAGCCGGACCGGGGAGCTGTTTTTT. It specifies CASSQGLASRTGELFF.

This clonotype was counted between two and nine times. The chain employs TRBV29-1 and TRBJ1-2; D remains ambiguous. V was pared by 0 bases and J by 4 bases, with 9 bases between. CDR1 is SQVTM and CDR2 is ANQGSEA in the germline V gene. The CDR3 sequence is 13 residues long. The CDR3 DNA follows: TGCAGCGTTGAAGATCTTACGGCCTATGGCTACACCTTC. This gives the protein CSVEDLTAYGYTF.

V and J are TRBV5-1 and TRBJ2-3; possible D gene TRBD2, 6 bases. The germline gives CDR1 SGHRS, CDR2 YFSETQ. This CDR3 comprises 13 residues. Deletions cut 0 bases from V and 10 bases from J, with 12 bases between. The CDR3 nucleotides are TGCGCCAGCAGCTTGGACCCCACGGGAGCGCAGTATTTT. As protein: CASSLDPTGAQYF.

This clonotype was observed a few times. The rearrangement uses TRBV27 and TRBJ2-3, with 13 bases that match TRBD2. The germline gives CDR1 MNHEY, CDR2 SMNVEV (reference sequence). V shed 5 bases and J 7 bases; nucleotides not matched to a gene: 24. The CDR3 consists of 21 residues. The CDR3 protein is CASSPRGLAGSPVIYWNTQYF. CDR3 DNA sequence: TGTGCCAGCAGTCCACGGGGACTAGCGGGGTCCCCGGTGATCTATTGGAATACGCAGTATTTT.

This chain links TRBV7-8 with TRBJ1-4; 9 nucleotides match TRBD1. Germline V CDR1 and CDR2: SGHVS, FQNEAQ. The CDR3 runs to 15 residues. V was clipped by 3 bases and J by 5 bases; unmatched bases: 4. Here the CDR3 reads CASSFPGTGNEKLFF. The CDR3, as DNA: TGTGCCAGCAGCTTCCCCGGGACAGGGAATGAAAAACTGTTTTTT.

The chain carries TRBV5-1 and TRBJ2-7; 8 nucleotides match TRBD1. J lost 0 bases, V lost 0 bases, and 5 bases had no gene match. The CDR3 is 16 amino acids. Germline V lookup: CDR1 SGHRS, CDR2 YFSETQ. The CDR3 loop is CASSLATGQVSYEQYF. The CDR3 DNA reads TGCGCCAGCAGCTTGGCGACGGGACAGGTCTCCTACGAGCAGTACTTC.

This clonotype was counted only a few times. The chain uses TRBV5-1 and TRBJ1-1, with D uncertain. Germline assignment: CDR1 SGHRS and CDR2 YFSETQ. CDR3 length: 15 amino acids. V was clipped by 1 base and J by 1 base, with 11 bases between them. The CDR3 loop is CASSLNSVRNTEAFF. CDR3 sequence (DNA): TGCGCCAGCAGCTTGAACTCGGTTAGGAACACTGAAGCTTTCTTT. Based on the CDR3 plus reference TRBV5-1 and TRBJ1-1, the full variable domain is KAGVTQTPRYLIKTRGQQVTLSCSPISGHRSVSWYQQTPGQGLQFLFEYFSETQRNKGNFPGRFSGRQFSNSRSEMNVSTLELGDSALYLCASSLNSVRNTEAFFGQGTRLTVV.

V and J are TRBV4-1 and TRBJ2-1; 8 bases are shared with TRBD2. CDR1 is MGHRA, CDR2 YSYEKL, per germline. V lost 0 bases and J lost 2; bases outside the gene matches: 6. The CDR3 length is 17 residues. CDR3 nucleotides: TGCGCCAGCAGCCAAGATACCGGGAGGGTAACCTACAATGAGCAGTTCTTC. It yields the protein CASSQDTGRVTYNEQFF.

Comment on this clonotype: This could be a read error, since a much larger clone is one nucleotide away. The V gene is TRBV12-3 or TRBV12-4, the J gene TRBJ2-3; 10 positions match TRBD2. Losses at the gene ends were 5 bases for V and 4 bases for J; bases not matched to a gene: 9. CDR3 length: 16 residues. The CDR3 loop reads CASSLRASGSPDTQYF. The CDR3 DNA sequence: TGTGCCAGCAGTCTACGGGCTAGCGGGAGTCCAGATACGCAGTATTTT.

V usage is TRBV29-1 and J usage is TRBJ1-2; D perhaps matches TRBD1 (6 bases). V shed 0 bases and J shed 4 bases, with 9 bases lying between them. The length of the CDR3 is 13 residues. Germline V lookup: CDR1 SQVTM, CDR2 ANQGSEA. The chain's CDR3 is CSVEDVTGYGYTF. CDR3 sequence (DNA): TGCAGCGTTGAAGATGTGACAGGCTATGGCTACACCTTC.

The chain joins TRBV10-2 to TRBJ2-7, with D unclear. The J call is doubtful: the DNA matches TRBJ2-5 better. This CDR3 region has 15 residues. Germline V gene sequence: CDR1 WSHSY, CDR2 SAAADI. The CDR3 protein is CASSEGSTGMRTQYF. Written as DNA, the CDR3 is TGCGCCAGCAGTGAAGGTAGCACGGGTATGCGGACCCAGTACTTC.

J is TRBJ1-2 and V is TRBV20-1; 7 bases map to TRBD1. CDR3 length equals 15 residues. CDR1 and CDR2 (germline): DFQATT, SNEGSKA (reference sequence). The J segment lost 8 bases and the V segment lost 2 bases, leaving 14 bases of the junction unmatched. CDR3 in amino acids: CSARPRTGPTGGYTF. In DNA, the CDR3 is TGCAGTGCTAGACCCCGGACAGGTCCGACGGGAGGCTACACCTTC.

This clonotype was counted only a few times. This chain joins TRBV20-1 and TRBJ2-5; 7 positions match TRBD2. The CDR3 contains 15 residues. CDR1 and CDR2 (germline): DFQATT, SNEGSKA (reference sequence). V shed 3 bases and J 4 bases; nucleotides not matched to a gene: 11. The CDR3 sequence: CSASPVAGGGETQYF. CDR3 sequence (DNA): TGCAGTGCTAGCCCCGTAGCGGGTGGGGGAGAGACCCAGTACTTC.

The V and J genes are TRBV5-1 and TRBJ2-2; TRBD2 might be the D (6 bases). V was cut by 3 bases and J by 1 base, with 10 bases left in between. Per germline, CDR1 SGHRS and CDR2 YFSETQ. The CDR3 loop spans 15 amino acids. The CDR3 region has the DNA TGCGCCAGCAGCTCTTGGCGGGAGAACACCGGGGAGCTGTTTTTT. Translation: CASSSWRENTGELFF.

This sequence joins TRBV18 and TRBJ2-1, with D unresolved. V was pared by 6 bases and J by 10 bases, with 10 bases between. Looked up from germline, CDR1 is KGHSH and CDR2 is LQKENI. The CDR3 contains 11 residues. The CDR3 nucleotides are TGTGCCAGCTCTCCGGCCTACGAGCAGTTCTTC. Translating gives CASSPAYEQFF.

The chain links TRBV20-1 to TRBJ2-2, with 8 bases identical to TRBD2. Trimming took 1 base from V and 8 from J; bases not matched to a gene: 3. This CDR3 has 13 residues. The germline V gene encodes CDR1 DFQATT and CDR2 SNEGSKA (reference sequence). The CDR3 loop is CSARGRLAGELFF. The CDR3 DNA reads as TGCAGTGCTAGAGGGCGACTAGCGGGGGAGCTGTTTTTT.

The J gene is TRBJ2-4, the V gene TRBV12-3 or TRBV12-4; 7 positions agree with TRBD2. The J call may be in error: the DNA end matches TRBJ2-7 better. The CDR3 length is 14 residues. The DNA of the CDR3 is TGTGCCAGCAGTACAGAGGGGAGGGACTACGAGCAGTACTTC. It translates to CASSTEGRDYEQYF.

The chain has TRBV3-1 and TRBJ2-1, with D tentatively TRBD2 (6 bases). CDR3 size: 16 residues. Germline V gene sequence: CDR1 LGHDT, CDR2 YNNKEL (reference sequence). V gave up 3 bases and J gave up 5 bases, with 17 bases separating them. The CDR3 region has the DNA TGTGCCAGCAGCCATTCGTTCAGGCGGGGACACAATGAGCAGTTCTTC. It specifies CASSHSFRRGHNEQFF.

This clonotype was seen more than once but under ten times. One end of the junction does not line up with germline, which may come from a read error. The chain is built from TRBV7-9 and TRBJ1-2; D possibly corresponds to TRBD1 (5 bases). The germline gives CDR1 SEHNR, CDR2 FQNEAQ (reference sequence). The CDR3 is 15 residues long. The CDR3 sequence is CASSLEARANHGYTF. CDR3 in DNA: TGTGCCAGCAGCTTAGAGGCCAGGGCTAACCATGGCTACACCTTC.

This clonotype was counted a few times. The J gene is TRBJ1-1, the V gene TRBV2, with TRBD1 identical over 7 bases. The CDR3 is 14 residues long. Germline V gene lookup returns CDR1 SNHLY and CDR2 FYNNEI. V lost 8 bases and J lost 9; bases outside the gene matches: 15. CDR3 nucleotide sequence: TGTGCCAGCGCAAAAAGACAGGGACCGACGAAAGCTTTCTTT. Its protein product is CASAKRQGPTKAFF.

The chain carries TRBV4-1 and TRBJ2-5, with TRBD1 as a possible D gene (6 bases). V was trimmed by 3 bases and J by 0 bases, leaving 11 bases between them. CDR3 length: 15 amino acids. From germline, CDR1 is MGHRA and CDR2 YSYEKL. CDR3 nucleotide sequence: TGCGCCAGCAGCCAGTGGACAGCGTACCAAGAGACCCAGTACTTC. This gives the protein CASSQWTAYQETQYF.

The gene calls are TRBV5-1 and TRBJ2-4; weak D call: TRBD2 (5 bases). The DNA matches TRBJ2-7 better at its end, which makes the J call doubtful. Germline loops: CDR1 SGHRS, CDR2 YFSETQ. This CDR3 spans 14 amino acids. CDR3 sequence reads: CASSGSTWAYEQYF. The CDR3 coding sequence is TGCGCCAGCAGCGGGAGCACCTGGGCCTACGAGCAGTACTTC.

J is TRBJ2-3 and V is TRBV15; 13 bases fit TRBD2. This CDR3 has 18 residues. With V trimmed by 0 bases and J by 3 bases, 6 bases remained unmatched. Germline CDR1 is LNHNV and CDR2 is YYDKDF (reference sequence). In DNA form, the CDR3 reads TGTGCCACCAGCAGAGATTCACTAGCGGGAGGGGGTACAGATACGCAGTATTTT. Translated: CATSRDSLAGGGTDTQYF. Based on the CDR3 plus reference TRBV15 and TRBJ2-3, the full variable domain is DAMVIQNPRYQVTQFGKPVTLSCSQTLNHNVMYWYQQKSSQAPKLLFHYYDKDFNNEADTPDNFQSRRPNTSFCFLDIRSPGLGDTAMYLCATSRDSLAGGGTDTQYFGPGTRLTVL.